This T cell receptor (beta chain) appears in the sequencing data of a study of T-cell reconstitution after alpha-beta-depleted transplantation in children. Germline V gene lookup returns CDR1 SGHDT and CDR2 YYEEEE. V was clipped by 7 bases and J by 3 bases; unmatched bases: 9. This CDR3 region has 15 residues. The TCRbeta library was prepared with unique molecular identifiers. MiXCR was run by TCRdb on the PCR reads, yielding one entry per CDR3 protein. The sample records 250,000 to 350,000 distinct CDR3 sequences, 9.9% being singletons. Sequences were derived from PBMCs from the stem cell graft donor, sampled from the stem cell graft. The source of this sequence is a human donor who donated a stem cell graft to a child with SCID. The J gene is TRBJ2-1, the V gene TRBV5-6; 8 bases align to TRBD1. CDR3 residues: CASVPGQAIYNEQFF. DNA of the CDR3: TGTGCCAGCGTCCCGGGACAGGCGATCTACAATGAGCAGTTCTTC.